The present T cell receptor (beta chain) was sequenced within a study of T cell changes during pregnancy in multiple sclerosis. The CDR3 contains 15 residues. Germline V lookup: CDR1 MGHRA, CDR2 YSYEKL. V was clipped by 4 bases and J by 6 bases, with 16 bases between them. Data came from immunoSEQ multiplex PCR; TCRdb stores just in-frame clones and leaves some out. The data show 30,000 to 45,000 clones, about 91% seen once. The source was CD8+ T cells from peripheral blood mononuclear cells, collected after pregnancy. The receptor was isolated from a female donor with multiple sclerosis, enrolled in a pregnancy study. This chain connects TRBV4-1 to TRBJ2-1; D not resolved. CDR3 DNA sequence: TGCGCCAGCAGCCTCGGCCGGCTAGATGTCAATGAGCAGTTCTTC. Translation: CASSLGRLDVNEQFF.